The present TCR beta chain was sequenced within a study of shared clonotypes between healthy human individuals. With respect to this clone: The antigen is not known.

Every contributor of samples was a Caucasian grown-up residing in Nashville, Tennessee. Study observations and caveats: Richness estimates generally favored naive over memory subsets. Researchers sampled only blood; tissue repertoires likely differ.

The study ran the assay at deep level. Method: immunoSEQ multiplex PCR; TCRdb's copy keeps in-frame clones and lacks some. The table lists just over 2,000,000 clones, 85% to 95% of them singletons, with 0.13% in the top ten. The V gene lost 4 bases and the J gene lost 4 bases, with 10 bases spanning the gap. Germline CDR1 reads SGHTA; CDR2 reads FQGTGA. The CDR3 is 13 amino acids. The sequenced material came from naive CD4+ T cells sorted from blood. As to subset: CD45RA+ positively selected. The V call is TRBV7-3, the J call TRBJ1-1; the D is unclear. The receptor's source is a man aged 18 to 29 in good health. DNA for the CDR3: TGTGCCAGCAGCTCTACTCGGGTCACTGAAGCTTTCTTT. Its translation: CASSSTRVTEAFF.